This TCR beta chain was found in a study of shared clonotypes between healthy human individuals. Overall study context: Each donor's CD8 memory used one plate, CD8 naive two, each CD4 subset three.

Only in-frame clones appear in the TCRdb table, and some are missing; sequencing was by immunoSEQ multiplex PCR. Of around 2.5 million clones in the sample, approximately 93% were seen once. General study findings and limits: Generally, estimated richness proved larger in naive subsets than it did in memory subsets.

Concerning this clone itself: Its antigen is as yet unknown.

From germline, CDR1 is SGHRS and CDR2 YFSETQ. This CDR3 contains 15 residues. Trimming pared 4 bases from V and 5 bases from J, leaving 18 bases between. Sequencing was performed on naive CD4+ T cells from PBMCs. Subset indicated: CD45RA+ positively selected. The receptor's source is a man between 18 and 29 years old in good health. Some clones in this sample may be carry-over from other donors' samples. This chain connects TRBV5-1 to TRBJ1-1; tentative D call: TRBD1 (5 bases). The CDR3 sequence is CASSPLGVEGTEAFF. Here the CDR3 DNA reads TGCGCCAGCAGCCCGTTGGGGGTGGAGGGGACTGAAGCTTTCTTT.